What follows are 16 T cell receptor beta chains derived from one specimen sequenced in a study of shared clonotypes between healthy human individuals. Repertoires were generated with immunoSEQ multiplex PCR, while TCRdb's copy carries only in-frame clones and drops some. This sample carries about 1.5 million clones, roughly 98% of them seen once, and the ten largest clones take roughly 0.4%. The specimen was naive CD4+ T cells sorted from blood. The subset denotes: CD45RA+ positively selected. Receptor source: a man younger than 45 in good health.

For this clone: This specimen includes other DNA sequences encoding the same CDR3. The chain carries TRBV27 and TRBJ1-3, with D possibly being TRBD1 (5 bases). The V gene lost 2 bases and the J gene lost 7 bases, with 9 bases spanning the gap. The CDR3 is 13 residues long. Germline V CDR1 and CDR2: MNHEY, SMNVEV (reference sequence). In DNA form, the CDR3 reads TGTGCCAGCAGTTTAAGGGGAGGGAACACCATATATTTT. Protein: CASSLRGGNTIYF.

The rearrangement links TRBV2 to TRBJ2-7; D is ambiguous. Germline CDR1 reads SNHLY; CDR2 reads FYNNEI. The V gene lost 3 bases and the J gene lost 0 bases, with 12 bases spanning the gap. CDR3 length equals 15 residues. The CDR3, as DNA: TGTGCCAGCAGTGATCTGGTCAGACACTCCTACGAGCAGTACTTC. This sequence encodes CASSDLVRHSYEQYF.

This sequence joins TRBV11-1 and TRBJ2-1; TRBD2 matches at 7 bases. This CDR3 contains 17 residues. Trimming cost V 1 base and J 7 bases; bases outside gene matches: 13. CDR1 SGHAT and CDR2 FQDESV come from the germline V gene (reference sequence). CDR3 nucleotide sequence: TGTGCCAGCAGCTTAGTTCTCGGACTAGGGGCAGGGAATGAGCAGTTCTTC. Protein product: CASSLVLGLGAGNEQFF. Full variable domain (rest looked up from reference TRBV11-1 and TRBJ2-1): EAEVAQSPRYKITEKSQAVAFWCDPISGHATLYWYRQILGQGPELLVQFQDESVVDDSQLPKDRFSAERLKGVDSTLKIQPAELGDSAMYLCASSLVLGLGAGNEQFFGPGTRLTVL.

The V and J genes are TRBV6-1 and TRBJ2-3; 9 bases are shared with TRBD2. The CDR3 length is 14 residues. Germline trimming cut 7 bases from V and 1 base from J; bases unmatched to any gene: 3. Per the germline V gene, CDR1 is MNHNS and CDR2 is SASEGT. This CDR3 is CASTTSGRTDTQYF. CDR3 nucleotides: TGTGCCAGCACGACTAGCGGACGCACAGATACGCAGTATTTT.

The chain links TRBV27 to TRBJ2-5; D remains unclear. Trimming pared 0 bases from V and 4 bases from J, leaving 6 bases between. This CDR3 comprises 13 residues. Germline assignment: CDR1 MNHEY and CDR2 SMNVEV (reference sequence). The CDR3 here is CASSLSSGETQYF. CDR3 nucleotides: TGTGCCAGCAGTTTATCTTCGGGAGAGACCCAGTACTTC.

The rearrangement joins TRBV19 to TRBJ1-2; D remains unclear. Trimming cost V 7 bases and J 4 bases, with 7 bases left between them. Germline V lookup: CDR1 LNHDA, CDR2 SQIVND (reference sequence). The CDR3 sequence is 11 residues long. The CDR3 region has the DNA TGTGCCAGTATCGGCTCCTATGGCTACACCTTC. This gives the protein CASIGSYGYTF.

V gene TRBV9 combines with J gene TRBJ2-3, with D perhaps TRBD1 (6 bases). Trimming took off 2 bases at V and 4 bases at J, with 8 bases between the two ends. CDR3 length: 13 residues. Germline CDR1 and CDR2: SGDLS and YYNGEE. DNA of the CDR3: TGTGCCAGCAGCGTCCAGGGGTCAGATACGCAGTATTTT. This gives the protein CASSVQGSDTQYF.

V and J are TRBV10-2 and TRBJ2-7, with 10 bases fitting TRBD2. CDR3 length: 14 residues. Germline values: CDR1 WSHSY, CDR2 SAAADI. The junction had 6 bases not matched to a gene; V was cut back by 8 bases and J by 2 bases. The CDR3 region has the DNA TGCGCCAGCCGCAGCGGGAGGGCCACCTACGAGCAGTACTTC. As protein: CASRSGRATYEQYF.

CDR3 coding DNA: TGTGCCAGCAGTCCGGGACTAGCGGGAGGGCCCTTATACAATGAGCAGTTCTTC. Protein sequence: CASSPGLAGGPLYNEQFF. V and J are TRBV6-4 and TRBJ2-1; 16 nucleotides line up with TRBD2. CDR1 is MRHNA and CDR2 is SNTAGT in the germline V gene. This CDR3 spans 18 amino acids. After removal of 5 bases from V and 4 bases from J, the junction contained 8 bases not matched to a gene.

The CDR3 DNA sequence: TGTGCCAGCAGCTTCCCCCGGGACAGGGGGCGGACCGTATACGAGCAGTACTTC. This gives the protein CASSFPRDRGRTVYEQYF. This rearrangement joins TRBV7-2 to TRBJ2-7; 12 nucleotides agree with TRBD1. The CDR3 consists of 18 residues. Trimming removed 3 bases from V and 4 bases from J; junction bases left unmatched: 13. Germline V gene lookup returns CDR1 SGHTA and CDR2 FQGNSA.

This chain connects TRBV11-2 to TRBJ2-2; D gene ambiguous. With 2 bases removed from V and 1 base from J, the gap between germline ends came to 5 bases. The CDR3 runs to 14 residues. The germline CDR1 and CDR2 sequences are SGHAT and FQNNGV. In nucleotides, the CDR3 is TGTGCCAGCAGCTTATCAGGGAACACCGGGGAGCTGTTTTTT. It is translated as CASSLSGNTGELFF.

V usage is TRBV2 and J usage is TRBJ2-7; 8 bases are shared with TRBD2. This CDR3 has 17 amino acids. CDR1 and CDR2 from the germline V gene are SNHLY and FYNNEI. The ends lost 3 bases at V and 0 bases at J; junction bases unmatched: 10. CDR3 nucleotide sequence: TGTGCCAGCAGTGAGCGCCCCAGCGGGAGCTTCTCCTACGAGCAGTACTTC. Residues: CASSERPSGSFSYEQYF. Looking up the rest from reference TRBV2 and TRBJ2-7 gives the full variable domain: EPEVTQTPSHQVTQMGQEVILRCVPISNHLYFYWYRQILGQKVEFLVSFYNNEISEKSEIFDDQFSVERPDGSNFTLKIRSTKLEDSAMYFCASSERPSGSFSYEQYFGPGTRLTVT.

Only one count was recorded for this clone. The genes are TRBV5-4 and TRBJ1-2; maybe TRBD1 (6 bases). V was pared by 4 bases and J by 8 bases, with 18 bases between. The CDR3 has 14 amino acids. Germline V CDR1 and CDR2: SGHNT, YYREEE (reference sequence). CDR3 amino acids: CASSLDSYTMGYTF. The CDR3 bases are TGTGCCAGCAGCCTGGACAGCTATACTATGGGCTACACCTTC.

The J gene is TRBJ2-5, the V gene TRBV18, with TRBD1 identical over 10 bases. The J call may be in error: the DNA end matches TRBJ2-7 better. CDR3 size: 15 residues. CDR1 and CDR2 from the germline V gene are KGHSH and LQKENI. CDR3 sequence: CASSPSGQGFYEQYF. CDR3 bases: TGTGCCAGCTCACCCTCGGGACAGGGGTTCTACGAGCAGTACTTC.

The V gene is TRBV28, the J gene TRBJ1-1, with D hard to call. This CDR3 has 11 residues. Between the trimmed V and J ends, which lost 8 bases and 4 bases, there was a span of 8 bases. CDR1 and CDR2 from the germline V gene are MDHEN and SYDVKM. CDR3 residues: CASSGSTEAFF. The DNA for the CDR3 is TGTGCCAGCTCTGGAAGCACTGAAGCTTTCTTT.

With respect to this clone: Within the sample, other DNA sequences also encode this same CDR3. This sequence joins TRBV14 and TRBJ2-7; no reliable D call. The germline V gene encodes CDR1 SGHDN and CDR2 FVKESK. The CDR3 length is 12 residues. V was clipped by 1 base and J by 2 bases, with 3 bases between them. CDR3 nucleotide sequence: TGTGCCAGCAGCCAAGTGCCCTACGAGCAGTACTTC. It yields the protein CASSQVPYEQYF.